One and the same sample provided the 10 T cell receptor beta chains below, sequenced in a study of immune heterogeneity within non-small cell lung tumors. Multiplex PCR with 32 V and 13 J primers amplified TCR beta CDR3. Via MiXCR, TCRdb re-called the multiplex PCR reads, giving one row per CDR3 protein. The sample holds about 12,000 distinct CDR3 sequences, 22% seen once. Samples each supplied about 610 ng of bulk tumor genomic DNA as template. Several biopsies per primary tumor were taken during surgery, spaced as far apart as possible. Those enrolled were patients newly diagnosed with untreated non-small cell lung cancer and undergoing curative surgery. Sequencing was performed on lung tumor tissue. These receptors originate from a man in his 60s with non-small cell lung cancer.

Notes on this clonotype: A much larger clone differs from this one at a single base, so this may be a read error. The chain links TRBV28 to TRBJ2-4; a weak D match, TRBD2 (6 bases). Germline assignment: CDR1 MDHEN and CDR2 SYDVKM. The CDR3 runs 12 residues. CDR3: CSSRDWGNIQYF. The CDR3 nucleotides read TGTTCCAGCCGGGACTGGGGAAACATTCAGTACTTC.

This clonotype was observed a handful of times. V usage is TRBV5-1 and J usage is TRBJ2-3, with D possibly TRBD2 on 7 matching bases. Germline V gene sequence: CDR1 SGHRS, CDR2 YFSETQ. Trimming pared 1 base from V and 4 bases from J, leaving 10 bases between. The CDR3 is 14 amino acids. This chain's CDR3 is CASSLWGGADTQYF. The CDR3 DNA is TGCGCCAGCAGCTTGTGGGGGGGCGCAGATACGCAGTATTTT. Drawing the rest from reference TRBV5-1 and TRBJ2-3, the complete variable domain is KAGVTQTPRYLIKTRGQQVTLSCSPISGHRSVSWYQQTPGQGLQFLFEYFSETQRNKGNFPGRFSGRQFSNSRSEMNVSTLELGDSALYLCASSLWGGADTQYFGPGTRLTVL.

Regarding this clonotype: Because the CDR3 is missing its conserved closing phenylalanine or tryptophan, this is likely a read error. The DNA is left out, because the CDR3 cannot be placed on it with certainty; the CDR3 is given as TCRdb lists it. V gene TRBV12-3 or TRBV12-4 combines with J gene TRBJ2-3; the DNA was not compared with TRBD2, the D call given in the table. Inclusive of both ends, the CDR3 amounts to 19 amino acids. The CDR3 loop reads CASSPAPGWLAGWEQYFGP.

Remarks on this clonotype: This may arise from a read error, as a much more abundant clone is one base away. V gene TRBV27 combines with J gene TRBJ2-6; possibly TRBD1 for D (5 bases). The germline CDR1 and CDR2 sequences are MNHEY and SMNVEV (reference sequence). This CDR3 contains 14 residues. The CDR3 here is CASSLDSGANVLPF. DNA of the CDR3: TGTGCCAGCAGTTTAGATTCTGGGGCCAACGTCCTGCCTTTC. The full variable domain, its missing parts supplied by reference TRBV27 and TRBJ2-6, is EAQVTQNPRYLITVTGKKLTVTCSQNMNHEYMSWYRQDPGLGLRQIYYSMNVEVTDKGDVPEGYKVSRKEKRNFPLILESPSPNQTSLYFCASSLDSGANVLPFGAGSRLTVL.

V is TRBV11-3 and J is TRBJ2-7; a possible D gene is TRBD1 (5 bases). V dropped 4 bases and J dropped 2 bases, with 12 bases sitting between them. Germline values: CDR1 SGHNT, CDR2 YENEEA. This CDR3 spans 14 amino acids. In DNA, the CDR3 is TGTGCCAGCAGCTCAGGGCATCCACCCTACGAGCAGTACTTC. As protein: CASSSGHPPYEQYF.

This clonotype was counted between two and nine times. The chain carries TRBV5-1 and TRBJ1-2; possibly TRBD1 for D (6 bases). Looked up from germline, CDR1 is SGHRS and CDR2 is YFSETQ. The CDR3 is made up of 14 amino acids. V was pared by 4 bases and J by 3 bases, with 13 bases between. CDR3 nucleotide sequence: TGCGCCAGCAGCCTACGGGACACGGACTATGGCTACACCTTC. Its protein product is CASSLRDTDYGYTF.

The chain couples TRBV9 to TRBJ2-2, with D maybe TRBD2 (6 bases). The germline CDR1 and CDR2 sequences are SGDLS and YYNGEE. The V gene lost 0 bases and the J gene lost 0 bases, with 6 bases spanning the gap. The CDR3 is 15 residues long. The CDR3 reads CASSVAGANTGELFF. The DNA for the CDR3 is TGTGCCAGCAGCGTAGCGGGGGCGAACACCGGGGAGCTGTTTTTT.

The chain uses TRBV5-1 and TRBJ1-3; D may be TRBD1 (6 bases). CDR1 is SGHRS and CDR2 is YFSETQ in the germline V gene. The CDR3 has 15 amino acids. The V end lost 6 bases, the J end lost 0 bases, and 13 bases lay between the germline ends. The CDR3 nucleotides are TGCGCCAGCATCGGCGAGGGGGGCTCTGGAAACACCATATATTTT. The encoded protein is CASIGEGGSGNTIYF. The variable domain in full, with the rest retrieved from reference TRBV5-1 and TRBJ1-3, is KAGVTQTPRYLIKTRGQQVTLSCSPISGHRSVSWYQQTPGQGLQFLFEYFSETQRNKGNFPGRFSGRQFSNSRSEMNVSTLELGDSALYLCASIGEGGSGNTIYFGEGSWLTVV.

The chain has TRBV6-1 and TRBJ2-2; 8 nucleotides agree with TRBD2. The V and J ends lost 8 bases and 2 bases, in that order; junction bases with no gene match: 4. The CDR3 runs 14 residues. Germline-derived CDR1 and CDR2 are MNHNS and SASEGT. For the CDR3, the DNA is TGTGCCAGCGAACTAGCGGCTAACACCGGGGAGCTGTTTTTT. This encodes CASELAANTGELFF.

This clonotype has a handful of counts. CDR3 nucleotide sequence: TGTGCCAGCAGCAAGGACCGGGCCGGGGAGCTGTTTTTT. It encodes CASSKDRAGELFF. This chain joins TRBV5-4 and TRBJ2-2; unclear D gene. Looked up from germline, CDR1 is SGHNT and CDR2 is YYREEE (reference sequence). V was shortened by 4 bases and J by 6 bases, with 10 bases between the two germline ends. This CDR3 comprises 13 residues.